Detailed here is one T cell receptor (beta chain). The antigen remains unidentified. This record belongs to a study of T cell responses to AZD1222 COVID-19 vaccine. Findings and limits, study-wide: Baseline serology detected seropositivity in only a handful of AZD1222 recipients. Vaccine-associated CD4 TCRs spanned spike, dominant at 160-218 and 743-854. Donors were chiefly white British, with a greater number of females, and clonal diversity was perhaps underestimated.

Sequencing was performed with immunoSEQ multiplex PCR; in TCRdb, only in-frame clones are kept and a portion is missing. The data show approximately 68,000 clones, about 87% seen once. The receptor was isolated from an adult in good health. The specimen was peripheral blood, collected on day 0 of AZD1222 vaccination.

The CDR3 DNA follows: TGTGCCAGCAGCTTACGTTCGGAAACTAGCGGGAGACCCGAGCAGTACTTC. Translation gives CASSLRSETSGRPEQYF. The rearrangement links TRBV7-9 to TRBJ2-7; 11 bases are shared with TRBD2. The germline V gene encodes CDR1 SEHNR and CDR2 FQNEAQ (reference sequence). J gave up 6 bases and V 2 bases, and 12 bases lay outside the gene matches. The length of the CDR3 is 17 residues.